Listed below are T cell receptor beta chains from one sample, sequenced in a study of beta chain features in type 1 diabetes. This table comes from immunoSEQ multiplex PCR, and its TCRdb copy is limited to in-frame clones, with some not included. In the table there are 350,000 to 450,000 clones, approximately 15% of which are singletons. The sample was naive CD4+ T cells from blood. These TCRs come from a man aged 25 to 40 in good health. CDR3s include the opening cysteine and the closing phenylalanine or tryptophan. The order of the fields is D gene, J gene, V gene, clone size, CDR3 DNA, CDR3 protein. The D gene is left open where the match is weak. Where a row states a size, it is once, few, many or the class of an expanded clone; other rows omit it.

D: -
J: TRBJ1-5
V: TRBV30
size: -
DNA: TGTGCCTGGAGCATCAGGGGTGGCCAGCCCCAGCATTTT
CDR3: CAWSIRGGQPQHF

D: TRBD1
J: TRBJ1-6
V: TRBV30
size: once
DNA: TGTGCCTGGAGTGTACGTTATTGGGACAGTAATTCACCCCTCCACTTT
CDR3: CAWSVRYWDSNSPLHF

D: -
J: TRBJ2-1
V: TRBV25-1
size: few
DNA: TGTGCCAGCAGTGGTGGGGCAGGGGTATACAATGAGCAGTTCTTC
CDR3: CASSGGAGVYNEQFF

D: TRBD2
J: TRBJ2-3
V: TRBV9
size: few
DNA: TGTGCCAGCAGCGCAGATCCTCCGGGACTAGTATTGGATACGCAGTATTTT
CDR3: CASSADPPGLVLDTQYF

D: TRBD2
J: TRBJ2-5
V: TRBV7-8
size: -
DNA: TGTGCCAGCAGCTCCGCCTCGACGGGGGGGACCCAGTACTTC
CDR3: CASSSASTGGTQYF

D: -
J: TRBJ2-1
V: TRBV7-2
size: few
DNA: TGTGCCAGCAGCTTAGGTCCATCGCGGGACAATGAGCAGTTCTTC
CDR3: CASSLGPSRDNEQFF

D: -
J: TRBJ2-1
V: TRBV6-6
size: few
DNA: TGTGCCAGCAGTTACTCCCAGCACAATGAGCAGTTCTTC
CDR3: CASSYSQHNEQFF

D: -
J: TRBJ1-2
V: TRBV10-3
size: -
DNA: TGTGCCATCAAAGCAGACACCAGCTATGGCTACACCTTC
CDR3: CAIKADTSYGYTF

D: -
J: TRBJ1-6
V: TRBV2
size: -
DNA: TGTGCCAGCAGTTTACGGCTCCCTTCCGAGACACCCCTCCACTTT
CDR3: CASSLRLPSETPLHF

D: -
J: TRBJ2-7
V: TRBV7-2
size: -
DNA: TGTGCCAGCAGCTTACGGACAGAAACCTACGAGCAGTACTTC
CDR3: CASSLRTETYEQYF

D: TRBD1
J: TRBJ1-1
V: TRBV7-2
size: few
DNA: TGTGCCAGCATCAGACAGGGGGCGCAGACTGAAGCTTTCTTT
CDR3: CASIRQGAQTEAFF

D: TRBD1
J: TRBJ2-3
V: TRBV2
size: few
DNA: TGTGCCAGCAGAGTCGGACAGGGATTTTCCACAGATACGCAGTATTTT
CDR3: CASRVGQGFSTDTQYF

D: -
J: TRBJ2-7
V: TRBV5-6
size: few
DNA: TGTGCCAGCAGCTTGAGTGAATCGGGGAGGTACGAGCAGTACTTC
CDR3: CASSLSESGRYEQYF

D: -
J: TRBJ1-4
V: TRBV11-2
size: few
DNA: TGTGCCAGCAGCCCGTACTACGGTGAAAAACTGTTTTTT
CDR3: CASSPYYGEKLFF

D: TRBD1
J: TRBJ1-1
V: TRBV30
size: few
DNA: TGTGCCTGGAGTCGTACAGGGGGAACTGAAGCTTTCTTT
CDR3: CAWSRTGGTEAFF

D: -
J: TRBJ2-1
V: TRBV9
size: -
DNA: TGTGCCAGCAGCGCCCACGGACTATTGAATGAGCAGTTCTTC
CDR3: CASSAHGLLNEQFF

D: -
J: TRBJ2-1
V: TRBV21-1
size: few
DNA: TGTGCCAGCAGCAAAGGAGGACATTTGTGTGGTGAGCAGTTCTTC
CDR3: CASSKGGHLCGEQFF

D: -
J: TRBJ2-2
V: TRBV27
size: few
DNA: TGTGCCAGCAGGCGGCACAACTTGCAAGAATCGAACACCGGGGAGCTGTTTTTT
CDR3: CASRRHNLQESNTGELFF

D: -
J: TRBJ1-2
V: TRBV4-3
size: -
DNA: TGCGCCAGCAGCCAAGTGCTGGGGGGCTATGGCTACACCTTC
CDR3: CASSQVLGGYGYTF

D: -
J: TRBJ2-2
V: TRBV30
size: -
DNA: TGTGCCTGGAGTGCGCTAAACACCGGGGAGCTGTTTTTT
CDR3: CAWSALNTGELFF